The text below deals with one TCR beta chain. Germline V lookup: CDR1 ENHRY, CDR2 SYGVKD. J gave up 5 bases and V 8 bases, and 11 bases lay outside the gene matches. The CDR3 runs 14 residues. Data came from immunoSEQ multiplex PCR; TCRdb stores just in-frame clones and leaves some out. The sample shows under 450,000 clones, more than 80% of them seen only once. These data are taken from a study of control samples from healthy donors and cancer patients. The sequenced sample consisted of PBMCs. The V gene is TRBV10-3, the J gene TRBJ1-1, with 7 nucleotides matching TRBD1. The origin of this receptor is a middle-aged man with head and neck cancer. The CDR3 here is CAISIGTAWTEAFF. CDR3 nucleotides: TGTGCCATCTCTATCGGGACAGCCTGGACTGAAGCTTTCTTT.